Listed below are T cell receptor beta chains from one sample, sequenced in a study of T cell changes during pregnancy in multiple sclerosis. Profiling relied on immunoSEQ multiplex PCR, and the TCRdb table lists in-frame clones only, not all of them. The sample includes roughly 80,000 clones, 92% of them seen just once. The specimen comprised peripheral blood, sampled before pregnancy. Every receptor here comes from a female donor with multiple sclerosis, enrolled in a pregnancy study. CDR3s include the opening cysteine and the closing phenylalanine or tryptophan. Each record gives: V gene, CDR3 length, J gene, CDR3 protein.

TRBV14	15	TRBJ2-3	CASSLPTGGTDTQYF
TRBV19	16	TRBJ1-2	CASSIAQNPFPYGYTF
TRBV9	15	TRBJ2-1	CASSVVPHSHDEQFF
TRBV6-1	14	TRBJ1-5	CASSELQANQPQHF
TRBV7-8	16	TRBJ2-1	CASSLGGGTGSHEQFF
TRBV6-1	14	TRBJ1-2	CASSEFGGDYGYTF
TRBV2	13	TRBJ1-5	CASTAVSNQPQHF
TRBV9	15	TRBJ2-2	CASSVGDRGPGELFF
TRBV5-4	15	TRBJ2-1	CASSFPAGGLNEQFF
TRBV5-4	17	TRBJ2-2	CASSSPTSGGITGELFF
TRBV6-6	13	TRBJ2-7	CASTPPGSDEQYF
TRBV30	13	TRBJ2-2	CAWRQGGAGELFF
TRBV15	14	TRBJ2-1	CATSMRQINNEQFF
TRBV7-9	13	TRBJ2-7	CASSLGQLYEQYF
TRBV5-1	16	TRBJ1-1	CASSRSGTGTGTEAFF
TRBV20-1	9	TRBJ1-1	CSAREGAIW
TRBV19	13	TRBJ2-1	CASRGDRAYEQFF
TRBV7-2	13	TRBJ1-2	CASSLRGNYGYTF
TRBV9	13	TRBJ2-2	CASSVSLSGELFF
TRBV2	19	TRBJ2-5	CASSDFADRVPICRETQYF
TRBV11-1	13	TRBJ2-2	CASSTGQTGELFF
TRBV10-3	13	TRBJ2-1	CATNDLAGNEQFF
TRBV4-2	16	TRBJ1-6	CASSQDPQGGNSPLHF
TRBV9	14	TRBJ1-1	CASSVGDRATEAFF
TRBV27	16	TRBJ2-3	CASAGTSGGARDTQYF
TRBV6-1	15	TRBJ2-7	CASSEMEEYHHEQYF
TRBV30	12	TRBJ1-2	CASPQGAWGYTF
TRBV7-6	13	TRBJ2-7	CASRQGSSYEQYF
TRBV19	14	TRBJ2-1	CASSIGQGTREQFF
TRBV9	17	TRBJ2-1	CASSAQLRGQTYNEQFF
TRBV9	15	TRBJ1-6	CASSASGQSNSPLHF
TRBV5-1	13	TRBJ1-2	CASSLGQDYGYTF
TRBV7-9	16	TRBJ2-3	CASSAVKVGVGDTQYF
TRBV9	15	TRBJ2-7	CASSPGGESTYEQYF
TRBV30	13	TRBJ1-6	CAWSGQGSSPLHF
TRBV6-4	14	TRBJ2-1	CASSDSTGGNEQFF
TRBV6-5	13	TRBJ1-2	CASGRQVDYGYTF
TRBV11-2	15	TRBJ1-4	CASSSSGPYNEKLFF
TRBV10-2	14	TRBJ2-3	CASSHGTGPNTQYF
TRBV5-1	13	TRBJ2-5	CASSRGLVETQYF
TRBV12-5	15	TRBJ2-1	CASGLDPQTDNEQFF
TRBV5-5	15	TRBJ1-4	CASSATGGTNEKLFF
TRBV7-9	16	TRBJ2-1	CASSLVISGHYNEQFF
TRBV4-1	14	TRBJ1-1	CASSSRQGNTEAFF
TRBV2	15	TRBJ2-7	CASSKTGQDSYEQYF
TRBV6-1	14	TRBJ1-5	CASTLRGFNQPQHF
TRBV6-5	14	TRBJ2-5	CASSSFRGQETQYF
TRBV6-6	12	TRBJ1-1	CASSVGWTEAFF
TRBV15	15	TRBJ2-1	CATSARTGNGLEQFF
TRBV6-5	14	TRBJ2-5	CASSQAGGKETQYF
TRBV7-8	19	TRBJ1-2	CASSSRPVSVTGGGDGYTF
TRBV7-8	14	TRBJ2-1	CASGHLRSHNEQFF
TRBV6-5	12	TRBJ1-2	CASSLDGYGYTF
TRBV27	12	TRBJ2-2	CASVGPTGELFF
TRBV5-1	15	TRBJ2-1	CASSVGHNDDNEQFF
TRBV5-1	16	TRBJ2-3	CASSLVGLAGTDTQYF
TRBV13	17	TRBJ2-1	CASSSLSGDSSYNEQFF
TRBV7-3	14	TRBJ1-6	CASSLDRANSPLHF
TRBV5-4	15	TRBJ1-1	CASSFPGVQNTEAFF
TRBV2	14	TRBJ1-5	CASSGTGGNQPQHF